Shown below are 19 T cell receptor beta chains from a single sample sequenced in a study of OX40 agonist ivuxolimab in advanced cancers. Repertoires were generated with immunoSEQ multiplex PCR, while TCRdb's copy carries only in-frame clones and drops some. The sample lists 130,000 or so clones, approximately 90% occurring once. The input for sequencing was CD4+ or CD8+ T cells sorted from blood, taken in a trial of the OX40 agonist ivuxolimab. The source is an adult with an advanced solid tumor such as melanoma, head and neck, liver or kidney cancer.

The rearrangement uses TRBV21-1 and TRBJ2-2; TRBD1 is the table's D call and was not checked against the DNA. TRBV21-1 represents a pseudogene. The CDR3 sequence is 15 residues long. The CDR3 sequence: CASSKGIREAGELFF. CDR3 nucleotides: TGTGCCAGCAGCAAAGGCATCAGGGAAGCCGGGGAGCTGTTTTTT.

V gene TRBV7-9 combines with J gene TRBJ2-1; 13 nucleotides align to TRBD2. The CDR3 totals 16 residues. Germline V gene data show CDR1 as SEHNR and CDR2 as FQNEAQ (reference sequence). V was pared by 5 bases and J by 9 bases, with 10 bases of the junction left unmatched. The CDR3 DNA is TGTGCCAGCAGCCGTCTCACTAGCGGGAGGGCCGGTGAGCAGTTCTTC. Its translation: CASSRLTSGRAGEQFF. The variable domain in full, completed from reference TRBV7-9 and TRBJ2-1, reads DTGVSQNPRHKITKRGQNVTFRCDPISEHNRLYWYRQTLGQGPEFLTYFQNEAQLEKSRLLSDRFSAERPKGSFSTLEIQRTEQGDSAMYLCASSRLTSGRAGEQFFGPGTRLTVL.

The DNA of the CDR3 is TGTGCCAGCAGCCCGATTGCAGGGTCCCCAGATACGCAGTATTTT. Translating gives CASSPIAGSPDTQYF. V usage is TRBV11-1 and J usage is TRBJ2-3, with D possibly matching TRBD1 (5 bases). V was shortened by 5 bases and J by 4 bases, with 16 bases between the two germline ends. This CDR3 has 15 residues. Germline CDR1 and CDR2: SGHAT and FQDESV (reference sequence).

The chain is built from TRBV5-1 and TRBJ2-7; weak D call: TRBD2 (5 bases). Germline loops: CDR1 SGHRS, CDR2 YFSETQ. CDR3 length: 14 residues. Trimming took 2 bases from V and 6 from J, leaving 15 bases between them. CDR3 loop: CASSFSAGLAEQYF. CDR3 DNA: TGCGCCAGCAGCTTTAGCGCAGGCCTCGCCGAGCAGTACTTC.

This chain joins TRBV19 and TRBJ2-7, with 13 nucleotides matching TRBD2. The CDR3 is made up of 15 amino acids. V shed 6 bases, J shed 0 bases, and the junction held 2 bases outside the gene matches. The germline CDR1 and CDR2 sequences are LNHDA and SQIVND (reference sequence). This CDR3 is CASRGTSGASYEQYF. In nucleotides, the CDR3 is TGTGCCAGTAGAGGGACTAGCGGGGCCTCCTACGAGCAGTACTTC.

This rearrangement joins TRBV27 to TRBJ1-1; tentatively, D is TRBD1 (6 bases). This CDR3 has 13 residues. CDR1 and CDR2 (germline): MNHEY, SMNVEV (reference sequence). Trimming removed 4 bases at V and 3 bases at J, with 9 bases between. CDR3 sequence (DNA): TGTGCCAGCAGTTCAGGGGTGCACACTGAAGCTTTCTTT. This translates into CASSSGVHTEAFF.

The chain joins TRBV6-9 to TRBJ1-2, with D possibly being TRBD1 (6 bases). The V and J ends lost 10 bases and 6 bases respectively, with 18 bases between them. This CDR3 contains 13 residues. Germline lookup yields CDR1 MNHGY and CDR2 SVAAGI. DNA of the CDR3: TGTGCCACCTTTAGGACAGAGGTTGATGGCTACACCTTC. It translates to CATFRTEVDGYTF.

The gene calls are TRBV19 and TRBJ2-7; a possible D gene is TRBD2 (6 bases). Trimming stripped 2 bases from V and 5 bases from J, with 16 bases between. The CDR3 runs to 15 residues. Germline V gene sequence: CDR1 LNHDA, CDR2 SQIVND (reference sequence). The CDR3 region has the DNA TGTGCCAGTAGTATACTCTATCGGGAGCGGAACGAGCAGTACTTC. This gives the protein CASSILYRERNEQYF.

Written as DNA, the CDR3 is TGTGCCAGCAGCCCCGGCACTAGCGGTCCCTACAATGAGCAGTTCTTC. Encoded protein: CASSPGTSGPYNEQFF. This sequence joins TRBV7-9 and TRBJ2-1; 8 bases are a match to TRBD2. The V and J ends lost 5 bases and 2 bases, in that order; junction bases with no gene match: 8. The germline V gene has CDR1 SEHNR and CDR2 FQNEAQ (reference sequence). The CDR3 spans 16 residues.

The V call is TRBV7-2, the J call TRBJ2-1; D perhaps matches TRBD2 (5 bases). The CDR3 loop spans 14 amino acids. Germline lookup yields CDR1 SGHTA and CDR2 FQGNSA. V lost 5 bases to trimming and J lost 0 bases, with 8 bases between them. Written as DNA, the CDR3 is TGTGCCAGCAGCACCGGAGGCTCCTACAATGAGCAGTTCTTC. Protein: CASSTGGSYNEQFF.

This clone occurred once. This sequence joins TRBV27 and TRBJ2-7; no clear D. CDR1 MNHEY and CDR2 SMNVEV come from the germline V gene (reference sequence). The CDR3 covers 14 residues. V lost 2 bases to trimming and J lost 2 bases, with 10 bases between them. The chain's CDR3 is CASSLRQAPYEQYF. The DNA of the CDR3 is TGTGCCAGCAGTTTAAGGCAGGCCCCCTACGAGCAGTACTTC.

The chain joins TRBV28 to TRBJ1-1; D is uncertain. CDR3 size: 15 residues. CDR1 MDHEN and CDR2 SYDVKM come from the germline V gene. V lost 6 bases and J 0 bases, leaving 14 bases between the germline ends. Written as DNA, the CDR3 is TGTGCCAGCAGCCGCCTACAGATAATGAACACTGAAGCTTTCTTT. It translates to CASSRLQIMNTEAFF.

The chain has TRBV19 and TRBJ1-4; D is undetermined. There are 15 residues in the CDR3. The germline V and J ends were trimmed by 2 bases and 1 base, with 8 bases remaining between them. Per germline, CDR1 LNHDA and CDR2 SQIVND (reference sequence). This chain's CDR3 is CASSIQGVTNEKLFF. The DNA of the CDR3 is TGTGCCAGTAGTATACAAGGTGTAACTAATGAAAAACTGTTTTTT.

This clone was counted between two and nine times. The rearrangement uses TRBV10-3 and TRBJ1-2; 7 bases are shared with TRBD1. Germline CDR1 and CDR2: ENHRY and SYGVKD. With V trimmed by 8 bases and J by 1 base, 4 bases remained unmatched. The CDR3 extends over 13 amino acids. In nucleotides, the CDR3 is TGTGCCATCCAGGGGGGCTATAACTATGGCTACACCTTC. This gives the protein CAIQGGYNYGYTF.

CDR3 region: CASSLLPFEGYTF. The CDR3 DNA is TGTGCCAGCAGTTTATTACCCTTTGAGGGCTACACCTTC. J is TRBJ1-2 and V is TRBV28; no definite D call. Germline assignment: CDR1 MDHEN and CDR2 SYDVKM. The CDR3 covers 13 residues. Trimming removed 1 base at V and 8 bases at J, with 11 bases between.

This clone was observed a handful of times. The chain carries TRBV7-9 and TRBJ1-1; maybe TRBD1 (5 bases). Trimming removed 4 bases at V and 2 bases at J, with 14 bases between. The CDR3 length is 15 residues. Looked up from germline, CDR1 is SEHNR and CDR2 is FQNEAQ (reference sequence). For the CDR3, the DNA is TGTGCCAGCAGCTCGACTCTACAGGAAAACACTGAAGCTTTCTTT. Its translation: CASSSTLQENTEAFF.

In this sample, this clone turned up a few times. V usage is TRBV28 and J usage is TRBJ1-5; unclear D gene. Per the germline V gene, CDR1 is MDHEN and CDR2 is SYDVKM. V dropped 5 bases and J dropped 5 bases, with 1 base sitting between them. This CDR3 is 10 amino acids long. CDR3 DNA sequence: TGTGCCAGCAGTGATCAGCCCCAGCATTTT. Its protein product is CASSDQPQHF.

The table lists this clone with a count of one. This chain links TRBV7-3 with TRBJ2-3; 7 nucleotides agree with TRBD2. Trimming cost V 3 bases and J 0 bases; bases outside gene matches: 9. The CDR3 spans 17 residues. Germline V gene sequence: CDR1 SGHTA, CDR2 FQGTGA. The chain's CDR3 is CASSLSSEAGSTDTQYF. CDR3 DNA sequence: TGTGCCAGCAGCTTGTCGTCTGAAGCGGGAAGCACAGATACGCAGTATTTT.

The chain joins TRBV11-3 to TRBJ2-7, with D possibly being TRBD1 or TRBD2 (7 bases each). V lost 1 base to trimming and J lost 4 bases, with 11 bases between them. Germline CDR1 is SGHNT and CDR2 is YENEEA. The CDR3 is 14 residues long. The CDR3 nucleotides read TGTGCCAGCAGCTTAGGACAGGGAGGGTACGAGCAGTACTTC. Its protein is CASSLGQGGYEQYF.